Listed here are 10 T cell receptor beta chains from one sample, sequenced in a study of cytomegalovirus exposure and HLA in healthy donors. With 60 Vbeta and 13 Jbeta primers, the PCR was carried out. Sequencing was performed with immunoSEQ multiplex PCR; in TCRdb, only in-frame clones are kept and a portion is missing. The sample consists of 120,000 to 150,000 clones, roughly 80% of them appearing once. Material: PBMCs. These receptors were obtained from a woman between 35 and 50 years old in good health and CMV-seropositive.

This clone appeared a few times. The rearrangement links TRBV30 to TRBJ1-1; weak D call: TRBD1 (5 bases). V was shortened by 0 bases and J by 10 bases, with 12 bases between the two germline ends. The CDR3 sequence is 12 residues long. Germline CDR1 reads GTSNPN; CDR2 reads SVGIG (reference sequence). The CDR3 DNA is TGTGCCTGGAGTGTAGAGGGACTAGTAGCTTTCTTT. Translation gives CAWSVEGLVAFF.

This clone has a handful of counts. The chain combines TRBV5-1 with TRBJ1-1, with D hard to call. V was clipped by 4 bases and J by 2 bases, with 12 bases between them. CDR1 and CDR2 (germline): SGHRS, YFSETQ. The CDR3 extends over 14 amino acids. CDR3: CASSPQTGNTEAFF. The CDR3 DNA reads as TGCGCCAGCAGCCCCCAGACGGGAAACACTGAAGCTTTCTTT.

This clone was picked up one time. This chain uses TRBV9 with TRBJ1-5, with 7 bases lining up with TRBD1. The CDR3 covers 16 residues. The germline gives CDR1 SGDLS, CDR2 YYNGEE. V was clipped by 4 bases and J by 0 bases; unmatched bases: 7. As DNA, the CDR3 is TGTGCCAGCAGCTCACGGGACAGACATAGCAATCAGCCCCAGCATTTT. Translation: CASSSRDRHSNQPQHF. Full variable domain (rest looked up from reference TRBV9 and TRBJ1-5): DSGVTQTPKHLITATGQRVTLRCSPRSGDLSVYWYQQSLDQGLQFLIQYYNGEERAKGNILERFSAQQFPDLHSELNLSSLELGDSALYFCASSSRDRHSNQPQHFGDGTRLSIL.

With respect to this clone: Other DNA sequences in this specimen translate into the identical CDR3. This rearrangement joins TRBV5-1 to TRBJ1-2, with TRBD1 matching over 7 bases. The V and J ends lost 2 bases and 4 bases, in that order; junction bases with no gene match: 2. This CDR3 contains 13 residues. Germline V gene sequence: CDR1 SGHRS, CDR2 YFSETQ. CDR3: CASSLAGGYGYTF. The CDR3 DNA is TGCGCCAGCAGCTTAGCAGGGGGCTATGGCTACACCTTC.

V is TRBV29-1 and J is TRBJ2-5; 11 positions agree with TRBD1. Germline V gene sequence: CDR1 SQVTM, CDR2 ANQGSEA. Trimming at V came to 8 bases and at J to 1 base, leaving 3 bases not matched to a gene. The CDR3 is 13 residues long. The CDR3 coding sequence is TGCAGCACGGACAGGGGGCTCCAAGAGACCCAGTACTTC. Translated, it gives CSTDRGLQETQYF. The entire variable domain, with the rest obtained from reference TRBV29-1 and TRBJ2-5, is as follows: SAVISQKPSRDICQRGTSLTIQCQVDSQVTMMFWYRQQPGQSLTLIATANQGSEATYESGFVIDKFPISRPNLTFSTLTVSNMSPEDSSIYLCSTDRGLQETQYFGPGTRLLVL.

V and J are TRBV10-3 and TRBJ1-2; D may be TRBD1 (6 bases). The CDR3 loop spans 12 amino acids. The V and J ends lost 10 bases and 2 bases respectively, with 11 bases between them. Looked up from germline, CDR1 is ENHRY and CDR2 is SYGVKD. The CDR3 DNA sequence: TGTGCCACCGAAACAGGGAACTATGGCTACACCTTC. The encoded protein is CATETGNYGYTF.

This chain joins TRBV19 and TRBJ1-5; the D gene is possibly TRBD1 (5 bases). V lost 0 bases and J 4 bases, leaving 16 bases between the germline ends. The CDR3 is made up of 17 amino acids. The germline CDR1 and CDR2 sequences are LNHDA and SQIVND (reference sequence). In DNA form, the CDR3 reads TGTGCCAGTAGTATAGATCTGGCGACAGTTGTTAATCAGCCCCAGCATTTT. Translation: CASSIDLATVVNQPQHF.

This chain joins TRBV5-6 and TRBJ2-7, with TRBD1 identical over 9 bases. Germline-derived CDR1 and CDR2 are SGHDT and YYEEEE. This CDR3 contains 14 residues. V lost 0 bases to trimming and J lost 4 bases; unmatched junction nucleotides: 2. CDR3 sequence (DNA): TGTGCCAGCAGCTTGGTGACAGGGGGGTACGAGCAGTACTTC. Its translation is CASSLVTGGYEQYF.

V is TRBV10-1 and J is TRBJ1-5; TRBD1 might be the D (6 bases). The CDR3 spans 15 residues. V lost 9 bases and J lost 4, with 19 bases in between. Germline V gene sequence: CDR1 WNHNN, CDR2 SYGVQD (reference sequence). The CDR3 region is CASTPGQSQNQPQHF. The CDR3 region has the DNA TGCGCCAGTACGCCGGGACAAAGCCAAAATCAGCCCCAGCATTTT.

This chain connects TRBV2 to TRBJ1-1; no definite D call. This CDR3 has 10 amino acids. Germline V gene data show CDR1 as SNHLY and CDR2 as FYNNEI. V was cut by 8 bases and J by 6 bases, with 7 bases left in between. The CDR3 region is CASASAEAFF. The CDR3 DNA is TGTGCCAGCGCGTCTGCTGAAGCTTTCTTT.